Included here is one T cell receptor beta chain sequence, with context. The trim removed 0 bases at V and 6 bases at J, leaving 2 bases unmatched. Per germline, CDR1 SGHTA and CDR2 FQGTGA. The CDR3 is made up of 14 amino acids. The entry originates in a study of patients and donors after allogeneic stem cell transplantation. TCRdb called the RT-PCR reads again in MiXCR, with one record for every CDR3 protein. The sample includes 920,000 or so distinct CDR3 sequences, over 15% of them seen just once. This receptor was identified in a human donor who was either an allogeneic HSCT recipient or a stem cell or donor lymphocyte infusion donor (not recorded which). It is not recorded whose cells these are; they may come from a transplant donor. The rearrangement uses TRBV7-3 and TRBJ2-3; 8 nucleotides align to TRBD2. Source material: blood, either unsorted or a sorted T cell fraction (not recorded which). This CDR3 reads CASSLTPGGDTQYF. The CDR3 coding sequence is TGTGCCAGCAGCTTAACCCCGGGAGGGGATACGCAGTATTTT.